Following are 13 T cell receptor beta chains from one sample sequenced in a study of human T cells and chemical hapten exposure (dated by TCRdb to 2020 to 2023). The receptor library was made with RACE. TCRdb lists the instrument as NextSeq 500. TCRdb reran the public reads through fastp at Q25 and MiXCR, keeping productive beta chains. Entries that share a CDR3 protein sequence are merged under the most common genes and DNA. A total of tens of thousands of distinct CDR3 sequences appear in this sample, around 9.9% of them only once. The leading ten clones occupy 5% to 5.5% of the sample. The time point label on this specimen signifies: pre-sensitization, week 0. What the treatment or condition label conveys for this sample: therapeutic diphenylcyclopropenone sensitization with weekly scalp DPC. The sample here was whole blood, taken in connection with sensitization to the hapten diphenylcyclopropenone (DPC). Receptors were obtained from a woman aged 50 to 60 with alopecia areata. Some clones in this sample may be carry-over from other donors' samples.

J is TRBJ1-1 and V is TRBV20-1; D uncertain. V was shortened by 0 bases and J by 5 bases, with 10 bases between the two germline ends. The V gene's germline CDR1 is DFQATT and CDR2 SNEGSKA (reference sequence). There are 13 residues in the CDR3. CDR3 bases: TGCAGTGCTAGAGATCCGGGATGGACTGAAGCTTTCTTT. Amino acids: CSARDPGWTEAFF.

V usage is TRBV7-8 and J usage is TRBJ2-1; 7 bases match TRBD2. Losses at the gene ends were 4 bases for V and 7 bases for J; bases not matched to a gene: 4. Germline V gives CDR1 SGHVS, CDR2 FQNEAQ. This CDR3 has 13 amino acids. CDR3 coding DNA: TGTGCCAGCAGCTCCGGACTAGTAAATGAGCAGTTCTTC. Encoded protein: CASSSGLVNEQFF.

The CDR3 region is CASSYQPGLAGVTDTQYF. In DNA form, the CDR3 reads TGTGCCAGCAGTTACCAACCGGGACTAGCGGGGGTCACAGATACGCAGTATTTT. The J gene is TRBJ2-3, the V gene TRBV6-2 or TRBV6-3; 14 bases match TRBD2. V was clipped by 2 bases and J by 2 bases; unmatched bases: 6. The CDR3 is 18 residues long. CDR1 is MNHEY and CDR2 is SVGEGT in the germline V gene.

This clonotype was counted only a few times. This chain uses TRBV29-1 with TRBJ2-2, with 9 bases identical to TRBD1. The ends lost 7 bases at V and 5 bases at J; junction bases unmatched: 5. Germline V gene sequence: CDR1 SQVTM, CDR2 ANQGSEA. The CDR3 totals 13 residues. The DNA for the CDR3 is TGCAGCGCCGGGACAGGGAGGACCGGGGAGCTGTTTTTT. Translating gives CSAGTGRTGELFF.

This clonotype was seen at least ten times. The CDR3, as DNA: TGTGCCTGGAGTGTGGGGCAAGAGACCCAGTACTTC. This codes for CAWSVGQETQYF. V usage is TRBV30 and J usage is TRBJ2-5; D remains ambiguous. The CDR3 covers 12 residues. V lost 0 bases, J lost 2 bases, and 4 bases lay in between. Germline CDR1 reads GTSNPN; CDR2 reads SVGIG (reference sequence). The full variable domain, rest sourced from reference TRBV30 and TRBJ2-5, is SQTIHQWPATLVQPVGSPLSLECTVEGTSNPNLYWYRQAAGRGLQLLFYSVGIGQISSEVPQNLSASRPQDRQFILSSKKLLLSDSGFYLCAWSVGQETQYFGPGTRLLVL.

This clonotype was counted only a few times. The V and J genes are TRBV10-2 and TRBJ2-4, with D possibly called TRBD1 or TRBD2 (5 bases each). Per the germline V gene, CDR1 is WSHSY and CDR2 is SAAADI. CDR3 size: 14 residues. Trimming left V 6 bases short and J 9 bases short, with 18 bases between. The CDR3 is CASRETHSRGIQYF. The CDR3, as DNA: TGCGCCAGCAGAGAGACTCACTCGAGGGGCATTCAGTACTTC.

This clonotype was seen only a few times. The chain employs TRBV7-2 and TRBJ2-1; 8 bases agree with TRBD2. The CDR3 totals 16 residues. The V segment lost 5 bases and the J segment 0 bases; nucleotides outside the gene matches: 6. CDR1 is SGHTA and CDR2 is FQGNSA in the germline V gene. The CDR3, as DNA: TGTGCCAGCAGCCCCCAAGCGGGGGTCTCCTACAATGAGCAGTTCTTC. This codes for CASSPQAGVSYNEQFF.

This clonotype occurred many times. The CDR3, as DNA: TGTGCCAGCAGCCCCCCCGGGGAGCTGTTTTTT. This encodes CASSPPGELFF. The chain is built from TRBV6-6 and TRBJ2-2, with D uncertain. The CDR3 sequence is 11 residues long. V gave up 6 bases and J gave up 6 bases, with 5 bases separating them. Germline V gene sequence: CDR1 MNHNY, CDR2 SVGAGI (reference sequence).

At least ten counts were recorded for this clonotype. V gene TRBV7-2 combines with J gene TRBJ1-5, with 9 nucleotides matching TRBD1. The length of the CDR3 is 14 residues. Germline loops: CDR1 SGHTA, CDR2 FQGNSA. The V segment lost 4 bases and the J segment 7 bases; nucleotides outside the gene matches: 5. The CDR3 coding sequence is TGTGCCAGCAGCTCCGGGACAGGGAAGCAGCCCCAGCATTTT. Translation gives CASSSGTGKQPQHF.

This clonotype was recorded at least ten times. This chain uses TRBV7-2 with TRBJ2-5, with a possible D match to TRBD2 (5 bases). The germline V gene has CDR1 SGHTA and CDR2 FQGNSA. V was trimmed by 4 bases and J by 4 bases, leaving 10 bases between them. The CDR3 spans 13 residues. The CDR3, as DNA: TGTGCCAGCAGCTCACCGGGGTCAGAGACCCAGTACTTC. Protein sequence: CASSSPGSETQYF.

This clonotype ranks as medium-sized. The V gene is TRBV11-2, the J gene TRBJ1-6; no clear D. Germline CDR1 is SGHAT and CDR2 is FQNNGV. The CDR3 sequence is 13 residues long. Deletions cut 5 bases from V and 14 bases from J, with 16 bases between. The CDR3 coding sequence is TGTGCCAGCAGCCCCGAAACGAGACTTACCCTCCACTTT. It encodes CASSPETRLTLHF.

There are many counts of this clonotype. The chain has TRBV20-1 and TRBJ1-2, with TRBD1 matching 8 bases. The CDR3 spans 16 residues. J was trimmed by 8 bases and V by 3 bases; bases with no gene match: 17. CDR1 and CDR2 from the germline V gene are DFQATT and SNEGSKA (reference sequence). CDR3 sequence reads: CSASGDADRGLFGYTF. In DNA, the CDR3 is TGCAGTGCTAGTGGGGACGCAGACAGGGGTCTTTTCGGCTACACCTTC.

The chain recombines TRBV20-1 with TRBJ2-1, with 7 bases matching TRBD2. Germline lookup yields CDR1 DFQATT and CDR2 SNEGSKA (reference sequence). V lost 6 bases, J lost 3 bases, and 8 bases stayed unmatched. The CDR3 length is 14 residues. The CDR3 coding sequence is TGCAGTGCCCCTCGGCGGGGGATCTACAATGAGCAGTTCTTC. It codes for CSAPRRGIYNEQFF.